This T cell receptor (beta chain) derives from a study of cytomegalovirus exposure and HLA in healthy donors. General study findings and limits: In a later analysis, CMV-associated beta chains were mostly HLA-associated, it appeared. The authors listed roughly 150 TCR beta chains as cytomegalovirus-associated. In a later analysis, across HLA loci, associated TCR counts were highest for DRB1, lowest for HLA-C.

In its sample, this clone was seen many times. The antigen is not known. PCR amplification relied on 60 Vbeta primers (plus 13 Jbeta primers). Method: immunoSEQ multiplex PCR; TCRdb's copy keeps in-frame clones and lacks some. The sample carries 150,000 to 200,000 clones, 79% recorded once. Sequences were obtained from PBMCs. The TCR originated in a woman aged 50 to 65 in good health and CMV-seronegative.

The CDR3 loop is CASTQEQLAYEQYF. The DNA of the CDR3 is TGTGCCAGCACTCAAGAACAGCTAGCTTACGAGCAGTACTTC. The chain carries TRBV6-1 and TRBJ2-7, with D possibly matching TRBD2 (5 bases). Per the germline V gene, CDR1 is MNHNS and CDR2 is SASEGT. CDR3 length: 14 amino acids. Trimming shortened V by 7 bases and J by 4 bases, and 17 bases separated the two germline ends.